This T cell receptor (beta chain) was sequenced in a study of blood T cell repertoires in COVID-19. CDR3 length equals 16 residues. The germline V gene encodes CDR1 MDHEN and CDR2 SYDVKM. V trimming: 5 bases; J trimming: 5 bases; junction bases outside the gene matches: 13. Data came from immunoSEQ multiplex PCR; TCRdb stores just in-frame clones and leaves some out. This table has under 100,000 clones, 85% appearing once. The rearrangement uses TRBV28 and TRBJ1-2, with 8 bases identical to TRBD1. This TCR derives from a woman aged 70 to 79 with active or convalescent COVID-19. Sequenced material: peripheral blood. CDR3 nucleotides: TGTGCCAGCAGTGCGGACAGGGATGATCGTCGTTATGGCTACACCTTC. It is translated as CASSADRDDRRYGYTF.